This TCR beta chain came from a study of cytomegalovirus exposure and HLA in healthy donors. Study-wide points: In a later analysis, parvovirus B19, influenza, CMV and Epstein-Barr virus appeared linked to several top co-occurrence clusters. Productive status was seen about 90% or about 30% of the time for most TCR beta V segments in an earlier analysis. Solely CMV serostatus was available to characterize immune exposure. Most observed TCR sequences were rare, whereas some public TCRs were detected in many donors.

PCR used 60 Vbeta primers and 13 Jbeta primers. Clones were read by immunoSEQ multiplex PCR, and TCRdb kept only the in-frame ones, dropping some. This listing includes 150,000 or so clones. The CDR3 consists of 13 residues. Germline V CDR1 and CDR2: SGHTA, FQGTGA. Unmatched junction bases numbered 3, after V lost 5 bases and J lost 3 bases. As to this clone: Its antigen is unknown.

The sequencing input was PBMCs. The receptor was derived from a woman aged 18-29 years in good health and CMV-seronegative. J is TRBJ1-1 and V is TRBV7-3; 7 bases are shared with TRBD1. CDR3 protein: CASSKTGDTEAFF. In DNA form, the CDR3 reads TGTGCCAGCAGCAAAACAGGGGACACTGAAGCTTTCTTT. The entire variable domain, with the rest obtained from reference TRBV7-3 and TRBJ1-1, is as follows: GAGVSQTPSNKVTEKGKYVELRCDPISGHTALYWYRQSLGQGPEFLIYFQGTGAADDSGLPNDRFFAVRPEGSVSTLKIQRTERGDSAVYLCASSKTGDTEAFFGQGTRLTVV.